This T cell receptor (beta chain) was obtained from a study of blood T cell repertoires in COVID-19. TCRdb keeps only in-frame clones here, not all; method: immunoSEQ multiplex PCR. The table includes approximately 340,000 clones, 80% to 95% detected once. Germline CDR1 SGHTA, CDR2 FQGNSA. CDR3 length equals 14 residues. V was pared by 1 base and J by 1 base, with 5 bases between. Sequencing was done on a sample of PBMCs or T cells enriched from blood (not recorded which). The chain carries TRBV7-2 and TRBJ2-1; D uncertain. This receptor was taken from a middle-aged woman who had been exposed to COVID-19. In nucleotides, the CDR3 is TGTGCCAGCAGCTTAGACCGGTCCTACAATGAGCAGTTCTTC. It yields the protein CASSLDRSYNEQFF. The entire variable domain, with the rest obtained from reference TRBV7-2 and TRBJ2-1, is as follows: GAGVSQSPSNKVTEKGKDVELRCDPISGHTALYWYRQSLGQGLEFLIYFQGNSAPDKSGLPSDRFSAERTGGSVSTLTIQRTQQEDSAVYLCASSLDRSYNEQFFGPGTRLTVL.